The 32 T cell receptor beta chains listed next were all sequenced from one sample in a study of early T cells in non-severe SARS-CoV-2 infection. TCRdb passed the 5' RACE reads through MiXCR, listing each CDR3 protein once. This table has about 64,000 distinct CDR3 sequences, around 19% appearing once. Sample: whole blood, taken at baseline. These receptors originate from an adult who was a healthcare worker with PCR-confirmed SARS-CoV-2 infection or an uninfected control (not recorded which).

The chain couples TRBV7-2 to TRBJ1-2; D gene ambiguous. The CDR3 runs 13 residues. CDR1 and CDR2 (germline): SGHTA, FQGNSA. The germline V and J ends were trimmed by 3 bases and 5 bases, with 10 bases remaining between them. CDR3 residues: CASSLWRTYGYTF. CDR3 DNA: TGTGCCAGCAGCTTGTGGAGGACTTATGGCTACACCTTC.

This clonotype was seen repeatedly, ten times or more. V and J are TRBV11-2 and TRBJ2-3, with TRBD2 identical over 9 bases. The CDR3 is 13 residues long. V gave up 11 bases and J gave up 4 bases; unmatched junction bases: 7. In germline, CDR1 is SGHAT, CDR2 FQNNGV. CDR3 sequence reads: CAAGTSISDTQYF. In DNA form, the CDR3 reads TGTGCCGCCGGGACTAGCATCTCAGATACGCAGTATTTT.

This clonotype has only a few counts. One end of the junction does not line up with germline, which may come from a read error. The gene calls are TRBV6-2 or TRBV6-3 and TRBJ2-7; TRBD2 agrees at 9 bases. The CDR3 contains 11 residues. Germline-derived CDR1 and CDR2 are MNHEY and SVGEGT. CDR3 in amino acids: CASSYYSGLAF. The CDR3 DNA follows: TGTGCCAGCAGTTACTATTCCGGACTAGCGTTC.

The rearrangement links TRBV19 to TRBJ1-1, with 12 bases matching TRBD1. The CDR3 runs 18 residues. V dropped 5 bases and J dropped 3; count of bases not matched to a gene: 13. Germline assignment: CDR1 LNHDA and CDR2 SQIVND (reference sequence). The DNA of the CDR3 is TGTGCCAGTAGTCCTAGGGACAGGGGGCGGATGTTTGACACTGAAGCTTTCTTT. Protein product: CASSPRDRGRMFDTEAFF. Complete variable domain (other parts from reference TRBV19 and TRBJ1-1): DGGITQSPKYLFRKEGQNVTLSCEQNLNHDAMYWYRQDPGQGLRLIYYSQIVNDFQKGDIAEGYSVSREKKESFPLTVTSAQKNPTAFYLCASSPRDRGRMFDTEAFFGQGTRLTVV.

This sequence joins TRBV4-1 and TRBJ2-3, with D maybe TRBD1 (6 bases). The germline V gene has CDR1 MGHRA and CDR2 YSYEKL. The CDR3 covers 18 residues. V was clipped by 0 bases and J by 0 bases, with 16 bases between them. The CDR3 DNA follows: TGCGCCAGCAGCCAAGAAGGAACAGGGACCCTTAGCACAGATACGCAGTATTTT. Its protein product is CASSQEGTGTLSTDTQYF.

This clonotype was seen a handful of times. V usage is TRBV10-3 and J usage is TRBJ1-1; D call uncertain. V lost 3 bases and J lost 7, with 12 bases in between. The CDR3 sequence is 13 residues long. Germline CDR1 and CDR2: ENHRY and SYGVKD. CDR3 residues: CAISDWDGIEAFF. The CDR3, as DNA: TGTGCCATCAGTGATTGGGATGGAATTGAAGCTTTCTTT.

In its sample, this clonotype was seen many times. The gene calls are TRBV7-6 and TRBJ2-5, with D possibly matching TRBD1 (5 bases). Germline V gene data show CDR1 as SGHVS and CDR2 as FNYEAQ. Trimming left V 0 bases short and J 7 bases short, with 15 bases between. The CDR3 consists of 15 residues. CDR3 region: CASSLASAGKVTQYF. In DNA form, the CDR3 reads TGTGCCAGCAGCTTAGCGTCGGCAGGGAAGGTGACCCAGTACTTC.

V usage is TRBV4-2 and J usage is TRBJ2-3; the D is unclear. The V gene lost 0 bases and the J gene lost 3 bases, with 22 bases spanning the gap. The CDR3 covers 19 residues. CDR1 is LGHNA and CDR2 is YNFKEQ in the germline V gene. This CDR3 is CASSQERLVGSSRTDTQYF. CDR3 coding DNA: TGTGCCAGCAGCCAAGAACGGCTAGTAGGATCGTCTAGGACAGATACGCAGTATTTT.

The chain is built from TRBV27 and TRBJ2-1, with 13 nucleotides matching TRBD2. The V gene end was trimmed by 6 bases and the J gene end by 7 bases; junction bases not matched to a gene: 3. There are 14 residues in the CDR3. Looked up from germline, CDR1 is MNHEY and CDR2 is SMNVEV (reference sequence). The CDR3 sequence: CASRLAGGLNEQFF. The DNA for the CDR3 is TGTGCCAGCAGACTAGCGGGGGGGCTTAATGAGCAGTTCTTC.

The CDR3 DNA is TGTGCCAGCAGCCGAGGGGATAACACTGAAGCTTTCTTT. Amino acids: CASSRGDNTEAFF. This chain joins TRBV5-6 and TRBJ1-1; the D gene is possibly TRBD1 (5 bases). The V end lost 4 bases, the J end lost 2 bases, and 9 bases lay between the germline ends. This CDR3 spans 13 amino acids. Germline loops: CDR1 SGHDT, CDR2 YYEEEE.

The chain employs TRBV5-1 and TRBJ1-2, with 10 nucleotides matching TRBD1. Trimming cost V 5 bases and J 3 bases; bases outside gene matches: 7. The CDR3 is 15 residues long. Per germline, CDR1 SGHRS and CDR2 YFSETQ. The CDR3: CASRLGQGIDYGYTF. The CDR3, as DNA: TGCGCCAGCAGGCTGGGACAGGGGATCGACTATGGCTACACCTTC.

This clonotype turned up a few times. The CDR3 region is CASSQGDRGGQPQHF. As DNA, the CDR3 is TGTGCCAGCAGCCAGGGGGACAGGGGAGGTCAGCCCCAGCATTTT. V and J are TRBV7-8 and TRBJ1-5, with 10 bases lining up with TRBD1. The CDR3 runs to 15 residues. Germline CDR1 and CDR2: SGHVS and FQNEAQ. V lost 5 bases, J lost 6 bases, and 7 bases stayed unmatched.

The chain joins TRBV5-1 to TRBJ2-1, with TRBD1 matching 8 bases. Trimming removed 4 bases from V and 9 bases from J; junction bases left unmatched: 9. In germline, CDR1 is SGHRS, CDR2 YFSETQ. The CDR3 consists of 14 residues. The CDR3 DNA is TGCGCCAGCAGCATGGGACAGGCTCGGGGTGAGCAGTTCTTC. Its protein product is CASSMGQARGEQFF.

At least ten counts were recorded for this clonotype. J is TRBJ2-7 and V is TRBV4-3; 9 bases are a match to TRBD2. The junction had 6 bases not matched to a gene; V was cut back by 2 bases and J by 4 bases. The CDR3 has 15 residues. CDR1 LGHNA and CDR2 YSLEER come from the germline V gene. In nucleotides, the CDR3 is TGCGCCAGCAGCCAACTAGCGGGATCGGGTTACGAGCAGTACTTC. Its protein product is CASSQLAGSGYEQYF.

In this sample, this clonotype turned up a few times. The chain carries TRBV7-9 and TRBJ2-1, with 13 bases aligning to TRBD2. This CDR3 region has 17 residues. Germline loops: CDR1 SEHNR, CDR2 FQNEAQ (reference sequence). Germline trimming cut 5 bases from V and 1 base from J; bases unmatched to any gene: 5. CDR3 loop: CASSPRTSGRSYNEQFF. The CDR3 DNA reads as TGTGCCAGCAGCCCTCGGACTAGCGGGAGATCCTACAATGAGCAGTTCTTC. Based on the CDR3 plus reference TRBV7-9 and TRBJ2-1, the full variable domain is DTGVSQNPRHKITKRGQNVTFRCDPISEHNRLYWYRQTLGQGPEFLTYFQNEAQLEKSRLLSDRFSAERPKGSFSTLEIQRTEQGDSAMYLCASSPRTSGRSYNEQFFGPGTRLTVL.

This clonotype occurred a few times. The J gene is TRBJ2-3, the V gene TRBV6-1, with no clear D. Germline CDR1 reads MNHNS; CDR2 reads SASEGT. The CDR3 spans 14 residues. Trimming shortened V by 1 base and J by 5 bases, and 10 bases separated the two germline ends. The CDR3 DNA is TGTGCCAGCAGTGAAGTGAGTGTGGGAGATACGCAGTATTTT. Translated, it gives CASSEVSVGDTQYF.

In its sample, this clonotype was seen a few times. The chain links TRBV28 to TRBJ2-3; 11 bases align to TRBD2. Germline V gene lookup returns CDR1 MDHEN and CDR2 SYDVKM. This CDR3 region has 17 residues. V shed 5 bases and J 1 base; nucleotides not matched to a gene: 8. This CDR3 is CASSPPTSGVRTDTQYF. For the CDR3, the DNA is TGTGCCAGCAGTCCCCCGACTAGCGGGGTCCGCACAGATACGCAGTATTTT.

This clonotype has ten or more counts. The rearrangement links TRBV4-2 to TRBJ1-6, with TRBD1 matching over 8 bases. Germline trimming cut 6 bases from V and 6 bases from J; bases unmatched to any gene: 10. CDR1 and CDR2 (germline): LGHNA, YNFKEQ. The CDR3 runs to 16 residues. CDR3 DNA: TGTGCCAGCAGTTCCCAGGGGGCGCCCCTTAATTCACCCCTCCACTTT. It translates to CASSSQGAPLNSPLHF.

The chain joins TRBV6-6 to TRBJ1-1, with a weak D call TRBD1 (6 bases). This CDR3 region has 14 residues. Trimming removed 4 bases at V and 1 base at J, with 10 bases between. Germline CDR1 MNHNY, CDR2 SVGAGI (reference sequence). The CDR3 sequence: CASSFEQGNTEAFF. CDR3 DNA: TGTGCCAGCAGTTTTGAACAGGGGAACACTGAAGCTTTCTTT.

This clonotype has a handful of counts. The genes are TRBV5-1 and TRBJ2-3; 7 bases match TRBD1. The CDR3 length is 14 residues. V lost 0 bases to trimming and J lost 4 bases; unmatched junction nucleotides: 2. CDR1 is SGHRS, CDR2 YFSETQ, per germline. CDR3 residues: CASSLDQGADTQYF. The CDR3 DNA reads as TGCGCCAGCAGCTTGGACCAGGGGGCAGATACGCAGTATTTT.

This chain connects TRBV6-2 or TRBV6-3 to TRBJ1-5, with a tentative D call TRBD1 (6 bases). The germline V gene has CDR1 MNHEY and CDR2 SVGEGT. Trimming left V 7 bases short and J 0 bases short, with 16 bases between. The CDR3 has 16 amino acids. CDR3 amino acids: CASTLGQHYSNQPQHF. The CDR3 DNA is TGTGCCAGCACCTTAGGACAGCACTATAGCAATCAGCCCCAGCATTTT.

This chain uses TRBV7-9 with TRBJ1-1, with unresolved D. This CDR3 has 12 residues. V was clipped by 4 bases and J by 9 bases, with 12 bases between them. The germline V gene has CDR1 SEHNR and CDR2 FQNEAQ (reference sequence). This CDR3 reads CASSSGTNKAFF. For the CDR3, the DNA is TGTGCCAGCAGCTCCGGAACGAACAAAGCTTTCTTT.

V gene TRBV7-9 combines with J gene TRBJ2-7; no firm D call. V was shortened by 0 bases and J by 0 bases, with 3 bases between the two germline ends. CDR1 and CDR2 from the germline V gene are SEHNR and FQNEAQ (reference sequence). The CDR3 spans 13 residues. CDR3 amino acids: CASSLAVSYEQYF. The CDR3 region has the DNA TGTGCCAGCAGCTTAGCAGTCTCCTACGAGCAGTACTTC. Full variable domain (outside the CDR3, taken from reference TRBV7-9 and TRBJ2-7): DTGVSQNPRHKITKRGQNVTFRCDPISEHNRLYWYRQTLGQGPEFLTYFQNEAQLEKSRLLSDRFSAERPKGSFSTLEIQRTEQGDSAMYLCASSLAVSYEQYFGPGTRLTVT.

This clonotype is judged large (0.1 to 1%). The chain links TRBV25-1 to TRBJ2-5, with TRBD1 matching 8 bases. The germline gives CDR1 MGHDK, CDR2 SYGVNS. Trimming removed 2 bases from V and 6 bases from J; junction bases left unmatched: 8. The CDR3 sequence is 15 residues long. This chain's CDR3 is CASSEMGTGKQTQYF. CDR3 DNA sequence: TGTGCCAGCAGTGAAATGGGGACAGGAAAACAGACCCAGTACTTC.

This clonotype was detected a few times. The rearrangement uses TRBV19 and TRBJ2-7; D uncertain. Germline V CDR1 and CDR2: LNHDA, SQIVND (reference sequence). The V end was cut by 4 bases, the J end by 2 bases, with 9 bases between. This CDR3 has 13 amino acids. The CDR3 DNA reads TGTGCCAGTAGTACCGACGGAACCTACGAGCAGTACTTC. Translated: CASSTDGTYEQYF.

This clonotype was counted a few times. V usage is TRBV10-3 and J usage is TRBJ2-7; TRBD1 aligns across 12 bases. V trimming: 6 bases; J trimming: 0 bases; junction bases outside the gene matches: 3. Germline CDR1 reads ENHRY; CDR2 reads SYGVKD. CDR3 size: 15 residues. The CDR3 DNA reads as TGTGCCATCAGCCCGGGACAGGGGGCCTCCTACGAGCAGTACTTC. It specifies CAISPGQGASYEQYF.

This clonotype came up once. This chain connects TRBV27 to TRBJ2-7; 10 nucleotides agree with TRBD1. Germline assignment: CDR1 MNHEY and CDR2 SMNVEV (reference sequence). V was pared by 6 bases and J by 5 bases, with 4 bases of the junction left unmatched. The CDR3 loop spans 13 amino acids. CDR3 sequence reads: CASSDRGPNEQYF. For the CDR3, the DNA is TGTGCCAGCAGCGACAGGGGGCCCAACGAGCAGTACTTC.

This clonotype was detected ten times or more. This sequence joins TRBV7-7 and TRBJ2-5; 12 bases match TRBD2. The V segment lost 4 bases and the J segment 7 bases; nucleotides outside the gene matches: 7. CDR1 and CDR2 (germline): SSHAT, FNYEAQ (reference sequence). The CDR3 spans 15 residues. CDR3 amino acids: CASSSLAGGPVTQYF. For the CDR3, the DNA is TGTGCCAGCAGCTCGCTAGCGGGAGGGCCGGTGACCCAGTACTTC.

In this sample, this clonotype turned up a few times. This chain joins TRBV12-3 or TRBV12-4 and TRBJ1-2, with 10 bases that match TRBD1. CDR3 length: 16 residues. Trimming removed 3 bases from V and 6 bases from J; junction bases left unmatched: 10. The CDR3 region is CASSLRAGQGFNGYTF. The CDR3 nucleotides read TGTGCCAGCAGTTTGCGGGCGGGACAGGGGTTTAATGGCTACACCTTC.

The chain employs TRBV19 and TRBJ1-5; the D is unclear. The CDR3 length is 17 residues. V lost 2 bases to trimming and J lost 0 bases, with 14 bases between them. From germline, CDR1 is LNHDA and CDR2 SQIVND (reference sequence). The CDR3 DNA reads as TGTGCCAGTAGTATACTCCCGAGAGGGCATAGCAATCAGCCCCAGCATTTT. It yields the protein CASSILPRGHSNQPQHF.

The rearrangement links TRBV12-3 or TRBV12-4 to TRBJ1-4; D is undetermined. CDR3 size: 14 residues. V was trimmed by 6 bases and J by 0 bases, leaving 8 bases between them. The CDR3 nucleotides read TGTGCCAGCAGCGCCGATGCAACTAATGAAAAACTGTTTTTT. This gives the protein CASSADATNEKLFF.

This clonotype was detected only a few times. The genes are TRBV7-2 and TRBJ1-5; a possible D gene is TRBD1 (6 bases). The V end was cut by 3 bases, the J end by 3 bases, with 9 bases between. CDR1 SGHTA and CDR2 FQGNSA come from the germline V gene. CDR3 length equals 14 residues. CDR3 nucleotide sequence: TGTGCCAGCAGCTTCACAGGGCCCAATCAGCCCCAGCATTTT. It specifies CASSFTGPNQPQHF.